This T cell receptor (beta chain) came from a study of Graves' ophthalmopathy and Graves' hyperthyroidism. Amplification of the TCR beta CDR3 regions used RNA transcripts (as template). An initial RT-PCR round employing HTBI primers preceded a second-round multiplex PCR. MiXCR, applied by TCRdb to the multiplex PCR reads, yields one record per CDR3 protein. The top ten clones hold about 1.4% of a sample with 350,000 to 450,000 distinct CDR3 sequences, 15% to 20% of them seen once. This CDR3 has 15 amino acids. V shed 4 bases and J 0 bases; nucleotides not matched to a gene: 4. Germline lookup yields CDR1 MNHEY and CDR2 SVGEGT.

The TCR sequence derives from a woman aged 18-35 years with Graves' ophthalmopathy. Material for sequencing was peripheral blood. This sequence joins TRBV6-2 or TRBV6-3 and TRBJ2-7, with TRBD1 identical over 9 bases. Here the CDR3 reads CASSSGTGTSYEQYF. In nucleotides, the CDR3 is TGTGCCAGCAGTTCCGGGACAGGGACCTCCTACGAGCAGTACTTC.